This T cell receptor beta chain is drawn from a study of cytomegalovirus exposure and HLA in healthy donors listed by TCRdb under 2017. Regarding the complete study: An earlier analysis of some 500 of the donors reported about 250 Gb of sequence data and 117 million unique TCR beta sequences from 150 million to 200 million T cells. An early release that covered 640 HLA-typed donors contained 250 to 350 gigabases of sequencing data and about 84 million unique TCR sequences. Of the 300 to 450 genotyped donors, more than 75% were placed in the genetic ancestry cluster associated with self-reported Caucasian donors. The aim of the study was to test whether cataloging public T cell receptors could identify signatures of past pathogen exposure. The T cell repertoires of several hundred subjects were profiled by immunosequencing and related to cytomegalovirus serostatus. Along with the approximately 600-subject first cohort, a separate validation cohort of over a hundred different subjects was used. The study combined high-throughput TCR immunosequencing, statistical association of individual TCRs with disease status, and machine learning to predict cytomegalovirus infection status. A later analysis re-examined previously published TCR beta repertoires from several hundred donors and added high-resolution HLA genotyping to investigate patterns of TCR occurrence. In the later analysis, no new phenotypic data were used to find candidate immune exposures; instead, reliance was placed on TCR beta sequences and their occurrence across donors. An earlier analysis of nearly 600 of the donors applied high-throughput TCR beta sequencing to assess whether each TCR beta V gene segment acted as functional or pseudogenic. Donor age, sex, ethnicity and CMV serostatus were compiled alongside the repertoire data. A later genetic analysis took genome-wide SNP genotypes for about 55% of the 666 donors and used that subset as a discovery cohort. Every discovery cohort repertoire had been produced on one sequencing platform. HLA typing included class I and class II loci at four-digit resolution. The number of typed donors differed by locus: about 629-630 for A, B, C, DRB1 and DQB1; 522 for DQA1; approximately 610 for DPA1; and about 470 for DPB1. Roughly 5 DR-DQ haplotypes were handled as single units for association and clustering because linkage in the cohort was strong. Among about 410 genotyped donors of the cohort, an average of approximately 240,000 unique TCR beta nucleotide sequences was sequenced per donor, of which 15% to 20% were non-productive. The full study reports these points: The classifier was reported to diagnose cytomegalovirus status with high specificity and sensitivity in both the original and validation cohorts. The earlier analysis of approximately 560 of the donors excluded seventeen rarely observed V segments, including chromosome 9 orphons, because counts were too low. Specific HLA alleles were associated with roughly 17,000 TCR beta sequences at a false discovery rate of 0.05 in a later analysis. A further reported finding was that TCR beta sequences accurately predicted the HLA-A and HLA-B alleles for most subjects in the first cohort. In the study, 150 to 200 TCR beta chains were listed as associated with cytomegalovirus. CMV serostatus was the only immune exposure information available for the cohort. The cohort was sequenced for TCR beta chains only, and without alpha or paired-chain data the features that could be detected were limited. In a later analysis, the rate of TCR association differed among HLA loci, with DRB1 alleles having the most associated TCRs and HLA-C alleles having the fewest. A later analysis found that HLA-associated TCR beta chains were more clonally expanded and had lower generation probabilities than equally common non-associated chains. Broadly in line with IMGT annotations, most TCR beta V segments showed up in productive rearrangements about 90% or about 30% of the time in an earlier analysis of 587 of the donors. Because HLA typing was unavailable for some donors at each locus, only the typed subset was used in association tests. Linkage disequilibrium might explain the correlated functional status among segregating V segments, but an unknown experimental factor could not be excluded. A later analysis found that most CMV-associated TCR beta chains appeared HLA-restricted, with HLA associations seemingly driven largely by CMV exposure. A group of highly shared sequence variants was considered likely to be a technical artifact of the sequencing pipeline. The authors suggested that the approach could potentially be extended to other disease states and immunological phenotypes. In vitro tests confirmed that a few of the cytomegalovirus-associated TCR beta chains recognize cytomegalovirus antigens. Presence/absence analyses assumed roughly uniform sequencing depth across donors, an assumption that may not hold. Some IMGT-functional V segments, including TRBV6-2 and TRBV6-3, could not be told apart with the 87-base-pair reads, so those segments were excluded. Across donors, most TCR sequences were observed very rarely, whereas some public TCRs were present in many individuals. Strong co-occurrence of HLA alleles, especially DR and DQ, made assigning TCR associations to individual alleles difficult. According to a later analysis, parvovirus B19, influenza, CMV and Epstein-Barr virus appeared linked to several top co-occurrence clusters. A later genetic analysis associated a missense DCLRE1C variant with V-gene and J-gene trimming of TCR beta chains, and an independent cohort replicated the association. A later genetic analysis reported fewer N-insertions in productive TCRs among donors in an Asian-associated ancestry cluster than the roughly 620-donor mean.

Preparation of the library involved the immunoSEQ multiplex PCR assay. For the multiplex PCR, a mixture combining 60 forward primers for TCR Vbeta segments and 13 reverse primers for TCR Jbeta segments was used. The CDR3 region of rearranged TCR beta genes was amplified from genomic DNA by a multiplex PCR assay. Amplified TCR beta libraries were sequenced as 87-base-pair reads on the Illumina HiSeq System. Regarding the original processing steps: A later analysis tallied around 82 million unique TCR beta chains across the 666 repertoires, and some 10 million of those chains were shared by two or more donors. Raw reads were error-corrected and collapsed into unique sequences with a nearest-neighbor algorithm that merged closely related sequences to remove PCR and sequencing errors. Alignment of CDR3 sequences to IMGT reference sequences was used to assign V, D and J gene segments. For a sequence to be retained, at least a six-nucleotide match to both a V gene segment and a J gene segment was required. Rearrangements were classified as productive when the CDR3 lacked stop codons and remained in frame with V and J, and all other rearrangements were classified as non-productive. Following IMGT convention, CDR3 was defined as the stretch from the second conserved V-encoded cysteine up to the conserved J-encoded phenylalanine. The earlier analysis of about 530 of the donors excluded any sequence lacking an unambiguous match to a single V gene segment. An earlier analysis of a few hundred of the donors called V segments functional above 56.7% productive rearrangements and segregating when the between-donor standard deviation exceeded 5%. To diagnose cytomegalovirus status from the catalog of TCR beta chain sequences, a statistical classification framework was built. A later analysis assigned V and J genes by comparing TCR nucleotide sequences with IMGT/GENE-DB human TR gene sequences. Using the TCRdist pipeline, a later analysis assigned CDR3 sequences along with most-parsimonious VDJ recombination scenarios. In a later analysis, each TCR beta chain was defined by its CDR3 amino acid sequence together with its V-gene family, and reads lacking a unique V-gene family were excluded. As a way to deal with suspected cross-contamination and a sequencing artifact, a later analysis dropped nearly 600 nucleotide sequences that were highly shared and had low generation probability. For each public chain, a later analysis derived a clonal expansion index from normalized ranks of inferred template counts within each repertoire. A later analysis computed generation probabilities with a VDJ recombination model fitted to out-of-frame rearrangements, and checked the results against IGoR. In a later analysis, TCR-TCR, TCR-HLA and TCR-CMV co-occurrence was scored with hypergeometric tests, and a repertoire-size bias correction was applied to TCR pairs. False discovery rates were estimated in a later analysis by permuting HLA or CMV assignments 20 times. In a later analysis, co-occurring TCRs were grouped using DBSCAN, with TCRdist sequence similarity added in when clustering inside HLA-allele-positive subsets. Co-occurrence clustering excluded repertoires with fewer than 30,000 or more than 120,000 public chains, plus five with anomalous nucleotide sharing. Sourced from immuneACCESS, this table was stored by TCRdb with only in-frame sequences that have V and J called. A share of the clones is absent; for the studies checked, an unresolved V gene accounts for under half, and the remainder has no known explanation. The DNA was the basis for D and trimming; V, J and clone size are from that table. The sample contains 97,000 or so clones, around 57% of them found a single time. The ten largest clones represent over 4% of the sample.

This clone was found a few times. Its antigen is unknown. No base quality information exists; no much larger clone differs at one position. Its CDR3 holds 13 amino acids, cysteine through phenylalanine. Left in the record is the CDR3 DNA by itself, 39 bases read in frame from the first base. Reading the germline V gene (reference sequence) gives CDR1 MNHEY and CDR2 SMNVEV. V is reduced by 3 bases and J by 0 bases, leaving a spacing of 5 bases between them. In total, roughly 670 healthy bone marrow donors made up the cohort. At the time of sampling, all cohort members were nominally healthy, though unrecorded immune exposures were likely present. CMV serostatus was positive for roughly 290 and negative for about 55% of the 666 cohort members, and was not recorded for this donor. A peripheral blood sample was collected from each donor, and TCR beta sequencing was performed on peripheral blood mononuclear cells. The Qiagen DNeasy Blood Extraction Kit was used to extract genomic DNA from the blood cell samples.

Sequenced input: PBMCs. The chain employs TRBV27 and TRBJ1-1; the D gene is unclear. This TCR derives from a human donor in good health. The sequenced DNA: TGTGCCAGCAGTTTGGCATTGAACACTGAAGCTTTCTTT. The encoded protein is CASSLALNTEAFF.